The T cell receptor beta chain under discussion was sequenced for a study of blood T cells in healthy people across ages. Study information: T cells yielded about one barcoded beta molecule per two cells through template switching.

Findings and caveats of the study: There were more naive CD4+ cells and higher diversity in long-lived donors than in aged donors. Per million T cells, the diversity of TCR beta decreased roughly linearly as age advanced. Diversity estimates from one million T cells were considered underestimates.

Concerning this clonotype itself: Its antigen remains unidentified.

Then a second PCR, running about 6 to 12 cycles, was carried out with a sample-barcoded 5' primer and a J-beta primer mix. One entry per CDR3 protein results from TCRdb running MiXCR on the 5' RACE reads. Among 650,000 to 800,000 distinct CDR3 sequences listed, under 55% were seen once. The CDR3 extends over 14 amino acids. V was pared by 1 base and J by 2 bases, with 7 bases between. Sequences were obtained from blood. The sequence was obtained from a man between 60 and 75 years old in good health. The chain couples TRBV12-3 or TRBV12-4 to TRBJ2-3, with D possibly being TRBD1 (5 bases). Written as DNA, the CDR3 is TGTGCCAGCAGTTTAGAGGGGTCCACAGATACGCAGTATTTT. It encodes CASSLEGSTDTQYF.